Each of the 8 T cell receptor beta chains below was sequenced from the same sample in a study of beta chain features in type 1 diabetes. Regarding the study as a whole: The study found moderately but significantly shorter TCRB CDR3s in all four CD4+ subsets of Type 1 diabetes patients.

These TCRs are of unknown antigen specificity. Sequenced material consisted of expressed TCRB transcripts (all of the isolated RNA was reverse transcribed). This table comes from immunoSEQ multiplex PCR, and its TCRdb copy is limited to in-frame clones, with some not included. Among about 170,000 clones listed, less than 9.5% were seen once. Sequenced: central memory CD4+ T cells from blood. Receptors were obtained from a woman in her 40s with type 1 diabetes.

This clone was detected a few times. V and J are TRBV19 and TRBJ1-2; D is undetermined. This CDR3 is built from 15 residues. V was clipped by 6 bases and J by 0 bases, with 14 bases between them. Per germline, CDR1 LNHDA and CDR2 SQIVND (reference sequence). CDR3 protein: CASSDWSNTNYGYTF. The CDR3, as DNA: TGTGCCAGTAGCGATTGGTCGAACACTAACTATGGCTACACCTTC.

This CDR3 is CASSPWTGNTGELFF. The CDR3 DNA follows: TGCGCCAGCAGCCCCTGGACAGGCAACACCGGGGAGCTGTTTTTT. V gene TRBV5-1 combines with J gene TRBJ2-2; 7 bases line up with TRBD1. CDR1 and CDR2 (germline): SGHRS, YFSETQ. V gave up 4 bases and J gave up 2 bases; unmatched junction bases: 5. This CDR3 region has 15 residues.

This clone was recorded a few times. V is TRBV5-1 and J is TRBJ1-5, with no clear D. V shed 4 bases and J shed 0 bases, with 11 bases lying between them. CDR1 is SGHRS and CDR2 is YFSETQ in the germline V gene. The CDR3 is made up of 15 amino acids. The DNA of the CDR3 is TGCGCCAGCAGCGTCGACATGGCTAGCAATCAGCCCCAGCATTTT. It codes for CASSVDMASNQPQHF.

The chain joins TRBV11-2 to TRBJ2-5; possible D gene TRBD1, 7 bases. CDR1 is SGHAT and CDR2 is FQNNGV in the germline V gene. The CDR3 is 13 residues long. Trimming cost V 8 bases and J 1 base, with 11 bases left between them. CDR3 protein: CASGGTAQETQYF. CDR3 nucleotides: TGTGCCAGCGGAGGGACAGCCCAAGAGACCCAGTACTTC.

The chain couples TRBV28 to TRBJ2-7; the match to TRBD1 covers 9 bases. This CDR3 is built from 13 residues. With V trimmed by 5 bases and J by 5 bases, 4 bases remained unmatched. Germline CDR1 and CDR2: MDHEN and SYDVKM. CDR3 nucleotides: TGTGCCAGCAGTCTGGACAGGGGCCACGAGCAGTACTTC. Encoded protein: CASSLDRGHEQYF.

The chain employs TRBV18 and TRBJ2-5; D possibly corresponds to TRBD2 (5 bases). The better agreement between TRBJ2-7 and the DNA end casts doubt on the J call. CDR3 length: 13 amino acids. Germline loops: CDR1 KGHSH, CDR2 LQKENI. CDR3 DNA sequence: TGTGCCAGCTCACCAGGAGGTGGCGACGAGCAGTACTTC. Residues: CASSPGGGDEQYF.

This clone showed up many times. Germline is not matched at one junction end, which may reflect a read error. The chain is built from TRBV13 and TRBJ2-4, with 7 bases identical to TRBD1. The CDR3 is 11 residues long. Looked up from germline, CDR1 is PRHDT and CDR2 is FYEKMQ (reference sequence). The CDR3 nucleotides are TGTGCCAGCAGCAGGGACAGAGGCGTGGACTTC. It codes for CASSRDRGVDF.

J is TRBJ2-6 and V is TRBV18; no definite D call. CDR1 is KGHSH and CDR2 is LQKENI in the germline V gene. V dropped 3 bases and J dropped 0 bases, with 3 bases sitting between them. This CDR3 region has 14 residues. The CDR3 DNA follows: TGTGCCAGCTCACCCAGCTCTGGGGCCAACGTCCTGACTTTC. It codes for CASSPSSGANVLTF.